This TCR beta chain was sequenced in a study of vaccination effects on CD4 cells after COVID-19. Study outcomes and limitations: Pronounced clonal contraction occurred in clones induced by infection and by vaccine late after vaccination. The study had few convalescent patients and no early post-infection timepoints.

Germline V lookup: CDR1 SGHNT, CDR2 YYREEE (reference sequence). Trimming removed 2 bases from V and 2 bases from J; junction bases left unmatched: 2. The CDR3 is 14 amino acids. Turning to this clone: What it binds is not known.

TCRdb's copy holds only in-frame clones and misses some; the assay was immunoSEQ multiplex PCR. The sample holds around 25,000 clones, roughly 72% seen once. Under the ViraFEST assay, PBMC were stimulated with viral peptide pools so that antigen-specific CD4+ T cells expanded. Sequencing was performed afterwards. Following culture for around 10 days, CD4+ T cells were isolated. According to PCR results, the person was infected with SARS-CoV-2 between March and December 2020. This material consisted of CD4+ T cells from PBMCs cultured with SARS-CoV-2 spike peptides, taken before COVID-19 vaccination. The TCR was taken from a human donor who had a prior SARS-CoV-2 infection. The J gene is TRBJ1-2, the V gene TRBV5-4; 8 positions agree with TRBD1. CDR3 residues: CASSFTGGNYGYTF. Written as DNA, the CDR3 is TGTGCCAGCAGCTTTACAGGGGGAAACTATGGCTACACCTTC.